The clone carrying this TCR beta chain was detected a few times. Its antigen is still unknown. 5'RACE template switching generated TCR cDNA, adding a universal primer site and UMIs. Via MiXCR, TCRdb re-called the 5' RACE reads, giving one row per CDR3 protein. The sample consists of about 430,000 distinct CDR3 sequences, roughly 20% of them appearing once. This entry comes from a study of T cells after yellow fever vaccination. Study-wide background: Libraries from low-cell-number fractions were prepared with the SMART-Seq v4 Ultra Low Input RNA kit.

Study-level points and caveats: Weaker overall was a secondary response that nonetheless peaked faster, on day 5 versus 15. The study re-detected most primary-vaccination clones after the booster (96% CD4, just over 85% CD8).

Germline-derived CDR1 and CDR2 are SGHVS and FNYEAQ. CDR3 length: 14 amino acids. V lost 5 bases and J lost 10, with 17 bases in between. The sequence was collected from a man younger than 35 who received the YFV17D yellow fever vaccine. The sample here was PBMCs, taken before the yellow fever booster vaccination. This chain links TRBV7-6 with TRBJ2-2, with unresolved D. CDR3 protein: CASSQRKESSELFF. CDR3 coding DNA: TGTGCCAGCAGCCAACGCAAAGAGTCTTCGGAGCTGTTTTTT.